This paragraph reports one T cell receptor (beta chain). The target antigen is unknown. The CDR3 consists of 14 residues. Trimming cost V 5 bases and J 8 bases, with 17 bases left between them. In germline, CDR1 is MNHEY, CDR2 SMNVEV (reference sequence). The sample is drawn from a study of shared clonotypes between healthy human individuals. General study results and limits: Sorted-subset sequencing, rarefaction showed, was incomplete despite large depth.

At a deep level, the assay was run. It was 150 to 250 ng DNA, some 30,000 T cell genomes, that sorted-subset replicate PCRs used. TCRdb keeps only in-frame clones here, not all; method: immunoSEQ multiplex PCR. The table shows a few million clones, with 90% to 97% occurring only once. The sequence was collected from a man aged 18 to 30 in good health. Material for sequencing was naive CD4+ T cells sorted from blood. Subset defined: CD45RA+ positively selected. The chain combines TRBV27 with TRBJ2-3, with D tentatively TRBD2 (5 bases). CDR3 in DNA: TGTGCCAGCAGTCCCGCCGGTGCGGGCAGTACGCAGTATTTT. It specifies CASSPAGAGSTQYF.